The 17 T cell receptor beta chains presented below share a single source sample, sequenced in a study of blood T cell repertoires in COVID-19. Method: immunoSEQ multiplex PCR; TCRdb's copy keeps in-frame clones and lacks some. There are fewer than 350,000 clones in the sample; roughly 85% occur only once, and 1.9% lies in the top ten. The sequenced sample was PBMCs or T cells enriched from blood (not recorded which). These receptors were obtained from a woman aged 25-40 years who had been exposed to COVID-19.

Concerning this clone itself: Other DNA sequences from this sample encode an identical CDR3 as well. The V call is TRBV3-1 (or the pseudogene TRBV3-2), the J call TRBJ2-3; maybe TRBD2 (6 bases). V gave up 6 bases and J gave up 5 bases, with 9 bases separating them. The CDR3 loop spans 12 amino acids. Germline V gene data show CDR1 as LGHDT and CDR2 as YNNKEL (reference sequence). The CDR3 DNA sequence: TGTGCCAGCAGTCAGGAGGGAGATACGCAGTATTTT. It translates to CASSQEGDTQYF.

The chain uses TRBV7-2 and TRBJ2-1; TRBD2 might be the D (5 bases). The CDR3 has 14 residues. V lost 1 base and J lost 8, with 12 bases in between. Germline V CDR1 and CDR2: SGHTA, FQGNSA. The CDR3: CASSLEASSHEQFF. Here the CDR3 DNA reads TGTGCCAGCAGCTTAGAGGCTAGCAGTCATGAGCAGTTCTTC.

V usage is TRBV28 and J usage is TRBJ1-1, with D possibly TRBD1 on 6 matching bases. V gave up 6 bases and J gave up 3 bases, with 17 bases separating them. Germline CDR1 is MDHEN and CDR2 is SYDVKM. CDR3 length equals 15 residues. The CDR3 DNA follows: TGTGCCAGCAGCGGGGGGGGCTTATCGGACACTGAAGCTTTCTTT. This gives the protein CASSGGGLSDTEAFF.

The chain is built from TRBV30 and TRBJ1-2; 9 bases are a match to TRBD1. The CDR3 is 14 residues long. The germline V gene has CDR1 GTSNPN and CDR2 SVGIG (reference sequence). With 7 bases clipped from V and 4 bases from J, the junction kept 10 bases outside the gene matches. The CDR3 nucleotides are TGTGCCTTCCCATCGGGACAGGGTGGCTATGGCTACACCTTC. It encodes CAFPSGQGGYGYTF.

DNA of the CDR3: TGTGCCAGCAGCTTAAGCGGGGGGGCACCTAATTCACCCCTCCACTTT. Translating gives CASSLSGGAPNSPLHF. The chain is built from TRBV7-3 and TRBJ1-6, with a tentative D call TRBD1 (6 bases). Trimming pared 1 base from V and 6 bases from J, leaving 13 bases between. This CDR3 has 16 amino acids. Germline V gene data show CDR1 as SGHTA and CDR2 as FQGTGA.

The V gene is TRBV30, the J gene TRBJ2-1; D perhaps matches TRBD2 (6 bases). Germline assignment: CDR1 GTSNPN and CDR2 SVGIG (reference sequence). This CDR3 has 9 residues. The V and J ends lost 7 bases and 10 bases respectively, with 8 bases between them. For the CDR3, the DNA is TGTGCCTCCGGGGGAGAGCAGTTCTTC. This gives the protein CASGGEQFF.

The chain employs TRBV7-9 and TRBJ1-3; tentatively, D is TRBD1 (5 bases). Trimming took 2 bases from V and 1 from J, leaving 6 bases between them. Germline V gene data show CDR1 as SEHNR and CDR2 as FQNEAQ (reference sequence). The CDR3 contains 14 residues. CDR3 sequence reads: CASSLPGSGNTIYF. CDR3 bases: TGTGCCAGCAGCTTACCAGGGTCTGGAAACACCATATATTTT.

The rearrangement links TRBV7-6 to TRBJ2-7, with a possible D match to TRBD2 (7 bases). This CDR3 is built from 15 residues. Trimming pared 3 bases from V and 4 bases from J, leaving 16 bases between. CDR1 and CDR2 (germline): SGHVS, FNYEAQ. In nucleotides, the CDR3 is TGTGCCAGCAGCTTGGGGGGCGGGGGAAAATACGAGCAGTACTTC. Protein product: CASSLGGGGKYEQYF.

The rearrangement links TRBV5-1 to TRBJ1-3; the D is unclear. The V gene lost 7 bases and the J gene lost 7 bases, with 18 bases spanning the gap. The CDR3 consists of 14 residues. CDR1 SGHRS and CDR2 YFSETQ come from the germline V gene. The chain's CDR3 is CASSLGSARNTIYF. The CDR3 region has the DNA TGCGCCAGCTCCCTAGGATCGGCTCGGAACACCATATATTTT.

A few counts support this clone. The chain combines TRBV30 with TRBJ2-2; the match to TRBD1 covers 7 bases. In germline, CDR1 is GTSNPN, CDR2 SVGIG (reference sequence). CDR3 size: 16 residues. Trimming at V came to 2 bases and at J to 5 bases, leaving 11 bases not matched to a gene. The CDR3 protein is CAWSSVTGVRTGELFF. The CDR3 nucleotides are TGTGCCTGGAGTTCCGTCACAGGGGTACGGACCGGGGAGCTGTTTTTT.

This sequence joins TRBV5-8 and TRBJ2-3; D might be TRBD2 (5 bases). Per germline, CDR1 SGHTS and CDR2 YDEGEE. The CDR3 sequence is 16 residues long. V was pared by 0 bases and J by 0 bases, with 11 bases between. CDR3 region: CASSLGRVWSTDTQYF. In DNA, the CDR3 is TGTGCCAGCAGCTTGGGGCGGGTTTGGAGCACAGATACGCAGTATTTT.

In the case of this clone: The sample has other DNA sequences that encode this CDR3 too. The chain couples TRBV4-1 to TRBJ1-5; possible D gene TRBD1, 5 bases. This CDR3 is built from 15 residues. The germline gives CDR1 MGHRA, CDR2 YSYEKL. V lost 1 base and J 1 base, leaving 8 bases between the germline ends. The CDR3 DNA sequence: TGCGCCAGCAGCCAAGGGCAGGGAAGCAATCAGCCCCAGCATTTT. Protein product: CASSQGQGSNQPQHF.

This chain joins TRBV7-9 and TRBJ2-7, with a tentative D call TRBD2 (5 bases). CDR1 is SEHNR, CDR2 FQNEAQ, per germline (reference sequence). The CDR3 is 13 residues long. The CDR3 spells CACERAGTYEQYF. CDR3 in DNA: TGTGCGTGCGAGAGGGCAGGTACCTACGAGCAGTACTTC.

The V and J genes are TRBV7-9 and TRBJ2-7, with 7 bases lining up with TRBD2. The V and J ends lost 4 bases and 4 bases, in that order; junction bases with no gene match: 7. Germline CDR1 is SEHNR and CDR2 is FQNEAQ (reference sequence). This CDR3 has 14 amino acids. The DNA of the CDR3 is TGTGCCAGCAGCTCCTCGACTAGCCGGTACGAGCAGTACTTC. Protein: CASSSSTSRYEQYF.

V gene TRBV19 combines with J gene TRBJ1-3, with D perhaps matching TRBD1 (5 bases). V was shortened by 4 bases and J by 2 bases, with 15 bases between the two germline ends. Germline CDR1 reads LNHDA; CDR2 reads SQIVND (reference sequence). There are 16 residues in the CDR3. Written as DNA, the CDR3 is TGTGCCAGTAGTACCGGGTCTCCGGGGGCTGGAAACACCATATATTTT. It codes for CASSTGSPGAGNTIYF. Variable domain in full (rest from reference TRBV19 and TRBJ1-3): DGGITQSPKYLFRKEGQNVTLSCEQNLNHDAMYWYRQDPGQGLRLIYYSQIVNDFQKGDIAEGYSVSREKKESFPLTVTSAQKNPTAFYLCASSTGSPGAGNTIYFGEGSWLTVV.

The chain recombines TRBV15 with TRBJ2-5, with D perhaps matching TRBD2 (6 bases). CDR1 is LNHNV, CDR2 YYDKDF, per germline (reference sequence). CDR3 size: 17 residues. Trimming shortened V by 3 bases and J by 4 bases, and 21 bases separated the two germline ends. Written as DNA, the CDR3 is TGTGCCACCAGCAGGGCGGGGTCCAAGTCTCCCCGAGAGACCCAGTACTTC. As protein: CATSRAGSKSPRETQYF.

The J gene is TRBJ2-2, the V gene TRBV24-1; 8 bases align to TRBD2. This CDR3 has 16 amino acids. Unmatched junction bases numbered 8, after V lost 5 bases and J lost 4 bases. CDR1 and CDR2 from the germline V gene are KGHDR and SFDVKD. CDR3 coding DNA: TGTGCCACCAGTGCCGTCGGGGGGGCGGGCACCGGGGAGCTGTTTTTT. This codes for CATSAVGGAGTGELFF.